This T cell receptor beta chain was identified in a study of cytomegalovirus exposure and HLA in healthy donors. Regarding the study as a whole: The authors assumed roughly uniform sequencing depth across donors for presence/absence analyses. For most TCR sequences rarity was the rule, although some public TCRs occurred in many donors. The study put 150 or so TCR beta chains on its list as cytomegalovirus-associated.

In its sample, this clone was seen a few times. Antigen: not known. The germline V gene encodes CDR1 SGHDT and CDR2 YYEEEE. V lost 4 bases to trimming and J lost 5 bases, with 12 bases between them. The CDR3 contains 13 residues. Researchers ran the PCR with 60 Vbeta and 13 Jbeta primers. Here immunoSEQ multiplex PCR was the method, and the copy in TCRdb shows in-frame clones only, minus some. The sample lists 95,000 to 150,000 clones, 65% to 85% occurring once. Unrecorded immune exposures were likely, despite nominal health at sampling. The chain employs TRBV5-6 and TRBJ1-2; no definite D call. The TCR comes from a man between 50 and 59 years old in good health and CMV-seronegative. The sequenced sample was PBMCs. The CDR3: CASSPSATYGYTF. The CDR3 DNA follows: TGTGCCAGCAGCCCCTCGGCGACATATGGCTACACCTTC.